The 23 T cell receptor beta chains presented below share a single source sample, sequenced in a study of OX40 agonist ivuxolimab in advanced cancers. Produced via immunoSEQ multiplex PCR; TCRdb's table is partial and in-frame only. Of about 81,000 clones listed, about 86% are singletons. This material consisted of CD4+ or CD8+ T cells sorted from blood, taken in a trial of the OX40 agonist ivuxolimab. The source of these receptors is an adult with an advanced solid tumor such as melanoma, head and neck, liver or kidney cancer.

The J gene is TRBJ2-7, the V gene TRBV7-9, with 9 bases matching TRBD1. The V gene's germline CDR1 is SEHNR and CDR2 FQNEAQ (reference sequence). The V gene end was trimmed by 8 bases and the J gene end by 5 bases; junction bases not matched to a gene: 10. The CDR3 consists of 14 residues. The CDR3 reads CASGTGNILHEQYF. CDR3 bases: TGTGCCAGCGGGACAGGGAATATTCTCCACGAGCAGTACTTC.

The chain links TRBV28 to TRBJ2-5, with a weak D call TRBD2 (5 bases). The DNA matches TRBJ2-7 better at its end, which makes the J call doubtful. CDR1 and CDR2 (germline): MDHEN, SYDVKM. This CDR3 has 11 residues. This CDR3 reads CASLLGDEQYF. The CDR3 nucleotides read TGTGCCAGCCTCCTCGGGGACGAGCAGTACTTC.

J is TRBJ2-5 and V is TRBV2; 7 bases align to TRBD1. There are 13 residues in the CDR3. Germline V gene sequence: CDR1 SNHLY, CDR2 FYNNEI. With V trimmed by 6 bases and J by 5 bases, 6 bases remained unmatched. CDR3 sequence reads: CASSLQGMETQYF. The CDR3 DNA reads as TGTGCCAGCAGCCTACAGGGGATGGAGACCCAGTACTTC.

The chain recombines TRBV6-6 with TRBJ2-1; weak D call: TRBD2 (7 bases). CDR1 and CDR2 (germline): MNHNY, SVGAGI (reference sequence). V was pared by 0 bases and J by 4 bases, with 13 bases between. The CDR3 is made up of 16 amino acids. CDR3: CASSYSNREGYNEQFF. The CDR3 region has the DNA TGTGCCAGCAGTTACTCGAACAGGGAGGGGTACAATGAGCAGTTCTTC.

The chain joins TRBV11-2 to TRBJ1-4, with unresolved D. Germline V gene lookup returns CDR1 SGHAT and CDR2 FQNNGV. V dropped 0 bases and J dropped 8 bases, with 10 bases sitting between them. There are 14 residues in the CDR3. This CDR3 reads CASSLDGRAEKLFF. CDR3 in DNA: TGTGCCAGCAGCTTAGACGGGAGAGCGGAAAAACTGTTTTTT.

The chain employs TRBV15 and TRBJ2-3, with D perhaps TRBD1 (6 bases). CDR3 length: 13 residues. Germline V gene data show CDR1 as LNHNV and CDR2 as YYDKDF (reference sequence). The V end was cut by 4 bases, the J end by 4 bases, with 9 bases between. The CDR3 DNA reads as TGTGCCACCAGCAACAGGGTGGCAGATACGCAGTATTTT. This sequence encodes CATSNRVADTQYF.

The rearrangement joins TRBV7-5 to TRBJ2-7; the D segment call TRBD2 is taken from the table without a DNA check. TRBV7-5 corresponds to a pseudogene. CDR3 length: 18 amino acids. In DNA form, the CDR3 reads TGTGCCAGAAGCTTAGGGACTAGCGGGACCCAGGGGGCGAACGAGCAGTACTTC. Translated: CARSLGTSGTQGANEQYF.

This clone was picked up one time. This chain connects TRBV4-3 to TRBJ1-2; no reliable D call. V dropped 0 bases and J dropped 3 bases, with 11 bases sitting between them. CDR1 LGHNA and CDR2 YSLEER come from the germline V gene. The CDR3 consists of 15 residues. Here the CDR3 DNA reads TGCGCCAGCAGCCAAGAGGGGAGGGCGGACTATGGCTACACCTTC. Translating gives CASSQEGRADYGYTF.

The J gene is TRBJ2-5, the V gene TRBV29-1, with D perhaps matching TRBD1 or TRBD2 (5 bases each). The V and J ends lost 0 bases and 4 bases respectively, with 15 bases between them. CDR1 SQVTM and CDR2 ANQGSEA come from the germline V gene. The CDR3 loop spans 15 amino acids. The CDR3 DNA follows: TGCAGCGTTGAAGACATTGAGGGCAGGGCAGAGACCCAGTACTTC. The encoded protein is CSVEDIEGRAETQYF.

The V call is TRBV15, the J call TRBJ2-1, with TRBD1 as a possible D gene (5 bases). The V end was cut by 5 bases, the J end by 3 bases, with 8 bases between. This CDR3 has 13 amino acids. Germline V CDR1 and CDR2: LNHNV, YYDKDF (reference sequence). CDR3 in amino acids: CATSPQGYNEQFF. DNA of the CDR3: TGTGCCACCAGCCCCCAGGGCTACAATGAGCAGTTCTTC.

This clone occurred once. The V call is TRBV6-6, the J call TRBJ2-1; perhaps TRBD1 as D (5 bases). This CDR3 has 13 residues. Deletions cut 6 bases from V and 7 bases from J, with 13 bases between. The germline CDR1 and CDR2 sequences are MNHNY and SVGAGI (reference sequence). The CDR3 region has the DNA TGTGCCAGCAGCTCAGGGCTGAGGAATGAGCAGTTCTTC. Protein: CASSSGLRNEQFF.

The chain is built from TRBV10-1 and TRBJ1-1; TRBD1 agrees at 9 bases. V was clipped by 4 bases and J by 5 bases; unmatched bases: 8. The CDR3 spans 15 residues. Germline CDR1 reads WNHNN; CDR2 reads SYGVQD (reference sequence). CDR3 protein: CASSATGGAWTEAFF. The CDR3 DNA reads as TGCGCCAGCAGTGCAACAGGGGGCGCGTGGACTGAAGCTTTCTTT.

A single count supports this clone. The CDR3 here is CASSYHNEQFF. CDR3 sequence (DNA): TGTGCCAGCAGTTATCACAATGAGCAGTTCTTC. The chain combines TRBV28 with TRBJ2-1; D is unresolved. Germline CDR1 is MDHEN and CDR2 is SYDVKM. The V and J ends lost 4 bases and 5 bases respectively, with 3 bases between them. The CDR3 extends over 11 amino acids. Full variable domain (remainder filled in from reference TRBV28 and TRBJ2-1): DVKVTQSSRYLVKRTGEKVFLECVQDMDHENMFWYRQDPGLGLRLIYFSYDVKMKEKGDIPEGYSVSREKKERFSLILESASTNQTSMYLCASSYHNEQFFGPGTRLTVL.

The chain links TRBV5-5 to TRBJ2-3; D may be TRBD1 (5 bases). CDR1 and CDR2 (germline): SGHKS, YYEKEE (reference sequence). The CDR3 contains 15 residues. Trimming left V 0 bases short and J 3 bases short, with 11 bases between. The CDR3 region has the DNA TGTGCCAGCAGCTTGGGTCCCAAGGGGACAGATACGCAGTATTTT. Its protein product is CASSLGPKGTDTQYF.

The chain recombines TRBV9 with TRBJ1-1, with D uncertain. Trimming removed 1 base at V and 1 base at J, with 17 bases between. The CDR3 is 17 amino acids. Germline-derived CDR1 and CDR2 are SGDLS and YYNGEE. The CDR3 protein is CASSVPYEKSGNTEAFF. The CDR3 DNA reads TGTGCCAGCAGCGTACCCTACGAGAAGTCTGGGAACACTGAAGCTTTCTTT.

This clone has just a few counts. The chain couples TRBV11-2 to TRBJ2-7, with no clear D. V gave up 3 bases and J gave up 2 bases, with 14 bases separating them. CDR3 length: 15 residues. Germline V gives CDR1 SGHAT, CDR2 FQNNGV. CDR3 nucleotides: TGTGCCAGCAGCTTGAGTGATAGTGGGACCTACGAGCAGTACGTC. Protein product: CASSLSDSGTYEQYV.

V and J are TRBV6-5 and TRBJ1-1; 9 nucleotides match TRBD1. This CDR3 contains 15 residues. The V and J ends lost 7 bases and 4 bases, in that order; junction bases with no gene match: 10. CDR1 and CDR2 from the germline V gene are MNHEY and SVGAGI. The CDR3 spells CASTSAGTGSTEAFF. The CDR3 DNA sequence: TGTGCCAGCACTAGCGCCGGGACAGGGAGCACTGAAGCTTTCTTT.

This clone was recorded a few times. CDR3 sequence: CASGVSRRLRGNEQFF. CDR3 coding DNA: TGTGCCAGCGGGGTGAGCCGGCGGCTCCGTGGCAATGAGCAGTTCTTC. The chain combines TRBV27 with TRBJ2-1; D is unresolved. There are 16 residues in the CDR3. The germline V and J ends were trimmed by 8 bases and 6 bases, with 23 bases remaining between them. Germline CDR1 is MNHEY and CDR2 is SMNVEV (reference sequence).

V and J are TRBV14 and TRBJ2-5, with 10 bases aligning to TRBD1. V dropped 4 bases and J dropped 5; count of bases not matched to a gene: 10. The CDR3 spans 16 residues. CDR1 is SGHDN and CDR2 is FVKESK in the germline V gene. The CDR3 is CASSRTGTGALETQYF. The CDR3, as DNA: TGTGCCAGCAGCCGTACCGGGACAGGGGCGTTGGAGACCCAGTACTTC.

This sequence joins TRBV21-1 and TRBJ2-7; TRBD1, the table's D call, was not compared with the DNA. TRBV21-1 is termed a pseudogene. This CDR3 is 15 amino acids long. The CDR3 DNA is TGTGCCAGCAGCAAAGCAGGACAGGGTCCCCACGAGCAGTACGTC. It translates to CASSKAGQGPHEQYV.

This CDR3 reads CASSQDEALGGYTF. Written as DNA, the CDR3 is TGCGCCAGCAGCCAGGATGAGGCCTTGGGAGGCTACACCTTC. The rearrangement links TRBV4-1 to TRBJ1-2, with no clear D. Germline CDR1 MGHRA, CDR2 YSYEKL. Trimming pared 3 bases from V and 8 bases from J, leaving 16 bases between. This CDR3 contains 14 residues.

The V call is TRBV10-3, the J call TRBJ1-5; no definite D call. The ends were cut back, 6 bases at V and 1 base at J, with 16 bases in the middle. This CDR3 is built from 16 residues. Germline CDR1 reads ENHRY; CDR2 reads SYGVKD. The CDR3 sequence: CAISLEPAVSNQPQHF. The CDR3 DNA follows: TGTGCCATCAGCCTAGAGCCGGCTGTCAGCAATCAGCCCCAGCATTTT.

This rearrangement joins TRBV9 to TRBJ2-1; 13 nucleotides align to TRBD2. The CDR3 has 16 amino acids. CDR1 and CDR2 from the germline V gene are SGDLS and YYNGEE. After removal of 4 bases from V and 7 bases from J, the junction contained 8 bases not matched to a gene. Here the CDR3 reads CASSPWTSGRSNEQFF. The CDR3, as DNA: TGTGCCAGCAGCCCCTGGACTAGCGGGAGAAGTAATGAGCAGTTCTTC.